The sequence of this TCR beta chain was determined in a study of cytomegalovirus exposure and HLA in healthy donors. Notes on the study in general: The classifier reportedly diagnosed cytomegalovirus status with high sensitivity and specificity.

Germline V gene lookup returns CDR1 MNHNS and CDR2 SASEGT. The CDR3 totals 14 residues. Unmatched junction bases numbered 3, after V lost 5 bases and J lost 1 base. About this clone itself: As yet, its antigen is unknown.

The donors belonged to the roughly 120-subject validation cohort, separate from the roughly 600-subject first cohort. Here immunoSEQ multiplex PCR was the method, and the copy in TCRdb shows in-frame clones only, minus some. The data contain 150,000 to 200,000 clones, about 90% of them singletons. This sequence was found in a woman younger than 30 in good health and CMV-seropositive. The sequencing input was PBMCs. The gene calls are TRBV6-1 and TRBJ2-5; 8 bases match TRBD1. This chain's CDR3 is CASSKDRVQETQYF. The DNA for the CDR3 is TGTGCCAGCAGTAAGGACAGGGTCCAAGAGACCCAGTACTTC.